This T cell receptor (beta chain) is from a study of T-cell memory formation after mild COVID-19. TCRdb re-called the 5' RACE reads through MiXCR, storing one row per CDR3 protein. The table includes 50,000 to 70,000 distinct CDR3 sequences, over 9% detected once. This clonotype was observed a few times. Germline values: CDR1 SGHAT, CDR2 FQNNGV. V was trimmed by 0 bases and J by 4 bases, leaving 9 bases between them. The CDR3 runs to 14 residues. Sequencing was carried out using PBMCs or a T cell subset sorted from them (not recorded which). The chain joins TRBV11-2 to TRBJ1-1, with D unclear. This receptor was obtained from a man between 18 and 29 years old who had mild COVID-19 (a few samples of this study predate the infection). Cell type and time point are not known. The CDR3 spells CASSLDQDGTEAFF. As DNA, the CDR3 is TGTGCCAGCAGCTTAGATCAAGACGGCACTGAAGCTTTCTTT.